These 13 T cell receptor beta chains were sequenced from one sample in a study of response to subunit inactivated influenza vaccine. TCRdb independently ran MiXCR on the RT-PCR reads; one entry per CDR3 protein. Here the sample spans approximately 500,000 distinct CDR3 sequences, approximately 12% being singletons. The sequences come from PBMCs from blood, collected about 6 weeks after vaccination. All receptors come from a man over 45 who received an inactivated influenza vaccine.

This rearrangement joins TRBV10-3 to TRBJ2-7; TRBD1 matches at 7 bases. The CDR3 is 18 residues long. V lost 11 bases to trimming and J lost 6 bases; unmatched junction nucleotides: 28. Germline V CDR1 and CDR2: ENHRY, SYGVKD. CDR3 amino acids: CASHPGLTNRGLWGEQYF. CDR3 bases: TGTGCCTCACATCCCGGATTAACCAACAGGGGCCTTTGGGGCGAGCAGTACTTC.

This clonotype has ten or more counts. Written as DNA, the CDR3 is TGTGCCAGCAGTTTAGGGCAAGGGGAGGCGAGGGAGCAGTACTTC. Its translation: CASSLGQGEAREQYF. The V gene is TRBV12-3 or TRBV12-4, the J gene TRBJ2-7; possibly TRBD2 for D (6 bases). Trimming removed 1 base at V and 7 bases at J, with 17 bases between. This CDR3 is built from 15 residues.

In its sample, this clonotype was seen a few times. The CDR3 reads CATSAGAGTYEQYF. The CDR3 DNA is TGTGCCACCAGCGCGGGGGCAGGGACCTACGAGCAGTACTTC. The V call is TRBV15, the J call TRBJ2-7; D is perhaps TRBD2 (7 bases). This CDR3 region has 14 residues. Trimming stripped 5 bases from V and 2 bases from J, with 13 bases between. Germline values: CDR1 LNHNV, CDR2 YYDKDF (reference sequence). The whole variable domain, remainder taken from reference TRBV15 and TRBJ2-7, is DAMVIQNPRYQVTQFGKPVTLSCSQTLNHNVMYWYQQKSSQAPKLLFHYYDKDFNNEADTPDNFQSRRPNTSFCFLDIRSPGLGDTAMYLCATSAGAGTYEQYFGPGTRLTVT.

This clonotype has more than one count but fewer than ten. The chain recombines TRBV12-3 or TRBV12-4 with TRBJ1-2; tentatively, D is TRBD1 (5 bases). There are 12 residues in the CDR3. V dropped 6 bases and J dropped 4 bases, with 9 bases sitting between them. CDR3 sequence (DNA): TGTGCCAGCAGCCAGGACACCTATGGCTACACCTTC. The encoded protein is CASSQDTYGYTF.

This clonotype has more than one count but fewer than ten. The V and J genes are TRBV27 and TRBJ2-1, with D tentatively TRBD2 (5 bases). The germline V and J ends were trimmed by 6 bases and 0 bases, with 15 bases remaining between them. Per germline, CDR1 MNHEY and CDR2 SMNVEV (reference sequence). CDR3 size: 16 residues. The CDR3 sequence: CASSRDTFNSYNEQFF. The DNA for the CDR3 is TGTGCCAGCAGCCGGGATACCTTTAACTCCTACAATGAGCAGTTCTTC.

In its sample, this clonotype was seen many times. The chain is built from TRBV4-1 and TRBJ1-1; 8 bases map to TRBD1. The V segment lost 4 bases and the J segment 1 base; nucleotides outside the gene matches: 17. The CDR3 totals 19 residues. From germline, CDR1 is MGHRA and CDR2 YSYEKL. This CDR3 reads CASSLVHGTGGEKNTEAFF. The CDR3 nucleotides are TGCGCCAGCAGCCTCGTTCACGGGACAGGAGGGGAAAAGAACACTGAAGCTTTCTTT.

This clonotype appeared a few times. This rearrangement joins TRBV18 to TRBJ2-5, with 9 bases identical to TRBD1. Germline V CDR1 and CDR2: KGHSH, LQKENI. The CDR3 length is 16 residues. J gave up 1 base and V 2 bases, and 5 bases lay outside the gene matches. The CDR3 loop reads CASSPSRQGVQETQYF. The CDR3 DNA reads as TGTGCCAGCTCACCATCGCGACAGGGGGTCCAAGAGACCCAGTACTTC.

In this sample, this clonotype turned up many times. The chain links TRBV6-1 to TRBJ2-3; tentatively, D is TRBD1 (6 bases). Trimming left V 6 bases short and J 0 bases short, with 16 bases between. The germline V gene encodes CDR1 MNHNS and CDR2 SASEGT. CDR3 length equals 16 residues. CDR3 loop: CASSQGTTISTDTQYF. The CDR3 DNA reads as TGTGCCAGCAGCCAAGGGACAACTATCAGCACAGATACGCAGTATTTT.

This clonotype has a count of ten or more. The chain links TRBV12-3 or TRBV12-4 to TRBJ1-5; the match to TRBD1 covers 9 bases. This CDR3 comprises 14 residues. V lost 6 bases, J lost 7 bases, and 7 bases stayed unmatched. In DNA form, the CDR3 reads TGTGCCAGCAGCCTTACAGGGGGCTGGCAGCCCCAGCATTTT. This gives the protein CASSLTGGWQPQHF.

The chain has TRBV7-2 and TRBJ1-1, with D uncertain. This CDR3 comprises 16 residues. Trimming cost V 1 base and J 2 bases, with 14 bases left between them. CDR1 is SGHTA, CDR2 FQGNSA, per germline. This CDR3 reads CASSLVSGWVNTEAFF. The CDR3, as DNA: TGTGCCAGCAGCTTAGTTTCCGGGTGGGTCAACACTGAAGCTTTCTTT.

This clonotype was found many times. This chain connects TRBV6-5 to TRBJ2-2, with a possible D match to TRBD1 (6 bases). The V and J ends lost 5 bases and 3 bases respectively, with 10 bases between them. The length of the CDR3 is 14 residues. The germline V gene encodes CDR1 MNHEY and CDR2 SVGAGI. CDR3 bases: TGTGCCAGCAGTCTACAGGGTTACACCGGGGAGCTGTTTTTT. This gives the protein CASSLQGYTGELFF.

The rearrangement links TRBV12-3 or TRBV12-4 to TRBJ1-2; no firm D call. Trimming left V 4 bases short and J 6 bases short, with 15 bases between. The CDR3 contains 14 residues. The CDR3 is CASSSSGRLDGYTF. The CDR3 nucleotides are TGTGCCAGCAGTTCTAGCGGGCGACTGGATGGCTACACCTTC.

This clonotype has a handful of counts. V is TRBV12-3 or TRBV12-4 and J is TRBJ1-2; D gene ambiguous. The CDR3 spans 13 residues. Deletions cut 3 bases from V and 4 bases from J, with 9 bases between. Here the CDR3 reads CASSLKRLYGYTF. The CDR3 DNA sequence: TGTGCCAGCAGTTTGAAGCGACTCTATGGCTACACCTTC.